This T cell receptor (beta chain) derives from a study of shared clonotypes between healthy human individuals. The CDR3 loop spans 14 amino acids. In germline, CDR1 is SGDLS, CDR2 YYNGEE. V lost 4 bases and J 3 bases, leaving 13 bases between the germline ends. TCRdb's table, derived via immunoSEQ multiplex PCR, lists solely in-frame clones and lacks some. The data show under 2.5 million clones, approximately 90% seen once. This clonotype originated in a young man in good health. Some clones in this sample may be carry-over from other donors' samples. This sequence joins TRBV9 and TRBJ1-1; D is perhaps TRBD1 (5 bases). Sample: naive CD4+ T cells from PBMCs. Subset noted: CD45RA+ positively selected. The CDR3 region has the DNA TGTGCCAGCAGCCCCAGGGTCGCGGACACTGAAGCTTTCTTT. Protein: CASSPRVADTEAFF.